The 9 T cell receptor beta chains below come from one sample, sequenced in a study of T-cell reconstitution after alpha-beta-depleted transplantation in children. Preparation of the TCRbeta library used unique molecular identifiers. TCRdb re-derived calls from the PCR reads in MiXCR, one entry per CDR3 protein. The data contain just under 350,000 distinct CDR3 sequences, 15% to 20% of them singletons. The sequenced sample was PBMCs, mostly from graft donor cells, obtained 360 days after TCRalphabeta/CD19-depleted stem cell transplant. These receptor sequences come from a male patient aged 2-10 years who had a stem cell transplant for acute lymphoblastic leukemia, so the T cells may come from the graft donor.

The chain links TRBV12-3 or TRBV12-4 to TRBJ1-5, with D perhaps matching TRBD1 (5 bases). CDR3 length equals 15 residues. V was shortened by 5 bases and J by 2 bases, with 13 bases between the two germline ends. The CDR3 DNA reads TGTGCCAGCAGTAATTTGGGGCGACGCAATCAGCCCCAGCATTTT. Protein product: CASSNLGRRNQPQHF.

This clonotype was seen only a few times. The gene calls are TRBV27 and TRBJ1-2; possibly TRBD1 for D (6 bases). V gave up 3 bases and J gave up 2 bases, with 10 bases separating them. This CDR3 spans 14 amino acids. Germline V gene sequence: CDR1 MNHEY, CDR2 SMNVEV (reference sequence). The CDR3 sequence is CASSFPTGNYGYTF. The CDR3 DNA reads TGTGCCAGCAGTTTTCCAACAGGGAACTATGGCTACACCTTC.

The sample holds a few counts of this clonotype. The rearrangement uses TRBV4-1 and TRBJ2-1; a weak D match, TRBD1 (5 bases). CDR1 MGHRA and CDR2 YSYEKL come from the germline V gene. There are 19 residues in the CDR3. The V gene lost 0 bases and the J gene lost 3 bases, with 21 bases spanning the gap. CDR3 region: CASSQDDSSQTHFYNEQFF. The CDR3 coding sequence is TGCGCCAGCAGCCAAGATGACAGTTCCCAAACCCACTTCTACAATGAGCAGTTCTTC.

This clonotype was found a few times. The V call is TRBV11-2, the J call TRBJ2-3; D possibly corresponds to TRBD1 (5 bases). V was pared by 4 bases and J by 5 bases, with 13 bases between. The CDR3 totals 14 residues. Germline lookup yields CDR1 SGHAT and CDR2 FQNNGV. The CDR3 coding sequence is TGTGCCAGCAGCTATGACAGTGTTCGAGATACGCAGTATTTT. Protein product: CASSYDSVRDTQYF. The full variable domain, in which reference TRBV11-2 and TRBJ2-3 provide the parts outside the CDR3, is EAGVAQSPRYKIIEKRQSVAFWCNPISGHATLYWYQQILGQGPKLLIQFQNNGVVDDSQLPKDRFSAERLKGVDSTLKIQPAKLEDSAVYLCASSYDSVRDTQYFGPGTRLTVL.

This clonotype was recorded at least ten times. The chain carries TRBV6-5 and TRBJ2-7; 7 bases are a match to TRBD2. This CDR3 has 15 residues. Germline CDR1 MNHEY, CDR2 SVGAGI. The J segment lost 2 bases and the V segment lost 2 bases, leaving 6 bases of the junction unmatched. The DNA for the CDR3 is TGTGCCAGCAGTTACCAAGCGGGATTCACCTACGAGCAGTACTTC. Its translation: CASSYQAGFTYEQYF.

V usage is TRBV6-1 and J usage is TRBJ2-1, with D possibly matching TRBD1 (6 bases). Trimming left V 7 bases short and J 11 bases short, with 21 bases between. CDR3 length: 14 residues. Germline CDR1 and CDR2: MNHNS and SASEGT. The CDR3 loop reads CASTLQGSGMKQFF. The DNA for the CDR3 is TGTGCCAGCACCCTACAGGGAAGCGGTATGAAGCAGTTCTTC.

This clonotype was observed many times. CDR3 loop: CSAVVRHGTGRADTQYF. CDR3 DNA sequence: TGCAGCGCTGTAGTCCGGCACGGGACAGGGAGGGCAGATACGCAGTATTTT. The chain links TRBV29-1 to TRBJ2-3; 9 bases align to TRBD1. CDR3 length: 17 amino acids. V lost 7 bases, J lost 4 bases, and 18 bases stayed unmatched. CDR1 is SQVTM, CDR2 ANQGSEA, per germline.

In this sample, this clonotype turned up many times. The chain links TRBV14 to TRBJ2-2; 8 nucleotides match TRBD1. Germline CDR1 and CDR2: SGHDN and FVKESK. This CDR3 spans 16 amino acids. V shed 4 bases, J shed 7 bases, and the junction held 11 bases outside the gene matches. The CDR3: CASSPFWTGISGELFF. The CDR3 DNA is TGTGCCAGCAGCCCATTCTGGACAGGGATAAGCGGGGAGCTGTTTTTT.

The chain combines TRBV7-9 with TRBJ2-3, with D possibly being TRBD2 (6 bases). Trimming left V 0 bases short and J 6 bases short, with 13 bases between. The CDR3 runs to 15 residues. From germline, CDR1 is SEHNR and CDR2 FQNEAQ (reference sequence). CDR3 coding DNA: TGTGCCAGCAGCTTAGCTACGGGGGTTTCCGATACGCAGTATTTT. It yields the protein CASSLATGVSDTQYF.